This T cell receptor (beta chain) was found in a study of cytomegalovirus exposure and HLA in healthy donors. TCRdb's table, derived via immunoSEQ multiplex PCR, lists solely in-frame clones and lacks some. The data show about 130,000 clones, roughly nine tenths seen once. Germline V lookup: CDR1 MNHEY, CDR2 SMNVEV (reference sequence). This CDR3 has 12 amino acids. The ends were cut back, 6 bases at V and 6 bases at J, with 11 bases in the middle. This clone has only a few counts. This clonotype originated in a woman younger than 35 in good health and CMV-seronegative. The rearrangement uses TRBV27 and TRBJ1-2; D might be TRBD1 (5 bases). Sequenced sample: PBMCs. The CDR3 DNA reads as TGTGCCAGCAGCTCAGGGTTTGATGGCTACACCTTC. It codes for CASSSGFDGYTF.